Sequencing of this T cell receptor beta chain was carried out in a study of T cells after yellow fever vaccination. Study-wide findings and caveats: Repertoires sorted by FACS could include abundant clonotypes that are contaminants from the bulk population. A weaker secondary response peaked on day 5, the primary on day 15.

Trimming cost V 4 bases and J 4 bases, with 18 bases left between them. Germline CDR1 and CDR2: LGHNA and YNFKEQ. The CDR3 is 16 amino acids. In its sample, this clonotype was seen many times. Its antigen is undetermined. TCRdb reprocessed the 5' RACE reads with MiXCR, giving one entry per CDR3 protein. The sample lists 250,000 to 300,000 distinct CDR3 sequences, about 5.2% occurring once. The source material was CD4+ T cells sorted from PBMCs, sampled on the day of the yellow fever booster vaccination. The chain joins TRBV4-2 to TRBJ2-3; possibly TRBD2 for D (7 bases). The clonotype comes from a man aged 18 to 30 who received the YFV17D yellow fever vaccine. The CDR3 DNA sequence: TGTGCCAGCAGCCTCGGGACTCGGGGGGCAGCAGATACGCAGTATTTT. Its translation is CASSLGTRGAADTQYF.